The 19 T cell receptor beta chains presented below share a single source sample, sequenced in a study of T cell repertoires in cytomegalovirus infection. TCRdb reprocessed the reads via MiXCR and lists one record per CDR3 protein. The sample includes roughly 720,000 distinct CDR3 sequences, less than 40% of them seen just once. The material sequenced was PBMCs. The origin of the receptors is a human donor in good health (CMV status not recorded). Some clones in this sample may be carry-over from other donors' samples.

The table lists this clonotype with a few counts. The rearrangement joins TRBV2 to TRBJ2-3, with D hard to call. Between the trimmed V and J ends, which lost 3 bases and 0 bases, there was a span of 10 bases. The length of the CDR3 is 15 residues. In germline, CDR1 is SNHLY, CDR2 FYNNEI. The CDR3 sequence: CASSEFDPSTDTQYF. CDR3 coding DNA: TGTGCCAGCAGTGAGTTCGATCCTAGCACAGATACGCAGTATTTT.

This clonotype was detected a few times. CDR3 DNA sequence: TGTGCCAGCAGTAATCGACTAGCGCCTAGCACAGATACGCAGTATTTT. Its protein product is CASSNRLAPSTDTQYF. V is TRBV28 and J is TRBJ2-3; 8 bases line up with TRBD2. CDR1 and CDR2 from the germline V gene are MDHEN and SYDVKM. The CDR3 is made up of 16 amino acids. After removal of 5 bases from V and 0 bases from J, the junction contained 7 bases not matched to a gene.

This clonotype has a handful of counts. The gene calls are TRBV28 and TRBJ1-1; a weak D match, TRBD1 (6 bases). V was trimmed by 5 bases and J by 0 bases, leaving 10 bases between them. The germline V gene encodes CDR1 MDHEN and CDR2 SYDVKM. This CDR3 is 14 amino acids long. CDR3 loop: CASSAYRVNTEAFF. As DNA, the CDR3 is TGTGCCAGCAGTGCGTACAGGGTGAACACTGAAGCTTTCTTT.

The V call is TRBV20-1, the J call TRBJ2-3, with D perhaps being TRBD1 or TRBD2 (5 bases each). CDR3 size: 13 residues. Trimming removed 6 bases from V and 2 bases from J, with 12 bases in between. Looked up from germline, CDR1 is DFQATT and CDR2 is SNEGSKA (reference sequence). Here the CDR3 DNA reads TGCAGTGCGGTCCGGGACCCCACAGATACGCAGTATTTT. Translating gives CSAVRDPTDTQYF.

The chain couples TRBV10-3 to TRBJ2-5; tentatively, D is TRBD1 (5 bases). The CDR3 runs to 14 residues. The V and J ends lost 4 bases and 1 base respectively, with 10 bases between them. The germline CDR1 and CDR2 sequences are ENHRY and SYGVKD. The chain's CDR3 is CAISVGVGQETQYF. CDR3 nucleotide sequence: TGTGCCATCAGTGTAGGGGTCGGCCAAGAGACCCAGTACTTC.

This clonotype was counted once. J is TRBJ1-1 and V is TRBV28; 8 nucleotides line up with TRBD1. There are 15 residues in the CDR3. Per the germline V gene, CDR1 is MDHEN and CDR2 is SYDVKM. Trimming took 8 bases from V and 0 from J; bases not matched to a gene: 8. This chain's CDR3 is CASPPTGGLNTEAFF. CDR3 DNA: TGTGCCAGCCCTCCCACAGGGGGTTTGAACACTGAAGCTTTCTTT.

This chain links TRBV28 with TRBJ1-1, with TRBD1 matching 9 bases. Trimming at V came to 2 bases and at J to 4 bases, leaving 8 bases not matched to a gene. The CDR3 sequence is 16 residues long. CDR1 is MDHEN and CDR2 is SYDVKM in the germline V gene. The CDR3 bases are TGTGCCAGCAGTTTACTACTGACAGGGGGGGTCACTGAAGCTTTCTTT. Protein sequence: CASSLLLTGGVTEAFF.

This clonotype was seen ten or more times. V gene TRBV12-3 or TRBV12-4 combines with J gene TRBJ1-2; weak D call: TRBD1 (6 bases). CDR3 size: 14 residues. Trimming took 7 bases from V and 4 from J, leaving 16 bases between them. The CDR3 nucleotides read TGTGCCAGCACCCTACAGGCAGGGGCCTATGGCTACACCTTC. Its translation is CASTLQAGAYGYTF.

This clonotype was counted a few times. This rearrangement joins TRBV10-3 to TRBJ2-1, with 14 bases fitting TRBD2. This CDR3 region has 18 residues. The ends lost 2 bases at V and 9 bases at J; junction bases unmatched: 12. The germline V gene encodes CDR1 ENHRY and CDR2 SYGVKD. The CDR3 nucleotides are TGTGCCATCAGTGAGGAGAGGGGACTAGCGGGAGTTTTGGGTGAGCAGTTCTTC. Translating gives CAISEERGLAGVLGEQFF.

The V call is TRBV7-9, the J call TRBJ2-1; 8 bases align to TRBD2. Germline V CDR1 and CDR2: SEHNR, FQNEAQ (reference sequence). This CDR3 region has 14 residues. Trimming at V came to 1 base and at J to 9 bases, leaving 5 bases not matched to a gene. CDR3 amino acids: CASSLEGLGVEQFF. The CDR3 region has the DNA TGTGCCAGCAGCTTAGAGGGACTAGGTGTTGAGCAGTTCTTC. The full variable domain, completed using reference TRBV7-9 and TRBJ2-1, is DTGVSQNPRHKITKRGQNVTFRCDPISEHNRLYWYRQTLGQGPEFLTYFQNEAQLEKSRLLSDRFSAERPKGSFSTLEIQRTEQGDSAMYLCASSLEGLGVEQFFGPGTRLTVL.

This rearrangement joins TRBV28 to TRBJ2-3; the D gene is possibly TRBD1 (6 bases). V lost 5 bases, J lost 7 bases, and 19 bases lay in between. Germline V gives CDR1 MDHEN, CDR2 SYDVKM. The CDR3 spans 15 residues. DNA for the CDR3: TGTGCCAGCAGTCCCCCTCGGACAGAGATAAATACGCAGTATTTT. It encodes CASSPPRTEINTQYF.

In this sample, this clonotype turned up many times. V and J are TRBV12-3 or TRBV12-4 and TRBJ1-2, with TRBD1 matching over 10 bases. V was clipped by 6 bases and J by 6 bases; unmatched bases: 4. The CDR3 is 13 residues long. The CDR3 sequence: CASSPGTGDGYTF. The CDR3 nucleotides read TGTGCCAGCAGCCCCGGGACAGGGGATGGCTACACCTTC.

This clonotype was picked up many times. V usage is TRBV28 and J usage is TRBJ1-2; 12 positions agree with TRBD1. Per the germline V gene, CDR1 is MDHEN and CDR2 is SYDVKM. The CDR3 is made up of 16 amino acids. V trimming: 6 bases; J trimming: 6 bases; junction bases outside the gene matches: 11. The chain's CDR3 is CASRTSGTGGADGYTF. DNA of the CDR3: TGTGCCAGCAGGACTTCCGGGACAGGGGGCGCGGATGGCTACACCTTC.

This clonotype appeared many times. The chain is built from TRBV5-6 and TRBJ2-3; 13 bases match TRBD2. Germline V gives CDR1 SGHDT, CDR2 YYEEEE. The CDR3 is 15 residues long. With 4 bases clipped from V and 4 bases from J, the junction kept 3 bases outside the gene matches. The DNA of the CDR3 is TGTGCCAGCAGCATACTAGCGGGGGGGCCAGATACGCAGTATTTT. It is translated as CASSILAGGPDTQYF.

Written as DNA, the CDR3 is TGTGCCACCAGTGTCGGACTAGCGGGCCTTGAGCGGGATACGCAGTATTTT. Residues: CATSVGLAGLERDTQYF. This sequence joins TRBV24-1 and TRBJ2-3, with 11 bases lining up with TRBD2. CDR3 size: 17 residues. V was clipped by 5 bases and J by 6 bases; unmatched bases: 12. CDR1 is KGHDR, CDR2 SFDVKD, per germline.

The CDR3 sequence is CAISGQGSQETQYF. The CDR3 coding sequence is TGTGCCATCAGTGGTCAGGGGTCCCAAGAGACCCAGTACTTC. The rearrangement uses TRBV10-3 and TRBJ2-5, with a tentative D call TRBD1 (6 bases). Germline CDR1 ENHRY, CDR2 SYGVKD. This CDR3 region has 14 residues. V lost 4 bases and J 1 base, leaving 10 bases between the germline ends.

There are many counts of this clonotype. The junction differs from germline at one of its ends, possibly a read error. J is TRBJ2-2 and V is TRBV5-1; D is uncertain. The CDR3 totals 12 residues. Germline assignment: CDR1 SGHRS and CDR2 YFSETQ. CDR3 nucleotides: TGTGCCAGCAGCTCCGACACCGGGGAGCTGTTTTTT. Protein sequence: CASSSDTGELFF. The full variable domain, in which reference TRBV5-1 and TRBJ2-2 provide the parts outside the CDR3, is KAGVTQTPRYLIKTRGQQVTLSCSPISGHRSVSWYQQTPGQGLQFLFEYFSETQRNKGNFPGRFSGRQFSNSRSEMNVSTLELGDSALYLCASSSDTGELFFGEGSRLTVL.

This sequence joins TRBV2 and TRBJ1-1, with 8 bases lining up with TRBD1. The trim removed 10 bases at V and 4 bases at J, leaving 8 bases unmatched. Germline lookup yields CDR1 SNHLY and CDR2 FYNNEI. The CDR3 sequence is 13 residues long. In DNA, the CDR3 is TGTGCCATTCTGACCGACAGGGGCACTGAAGCTTTCTTT. This translates into CAILTDRGTEAFF. Based on the CDR3 plus reference TRBV2 and TRBJ1-1, the full variable domain is EPEVTQTPSHQVTQMGQEVILRCVPISNHLYFYWYRQILGQKVEFLVSFYNNEISEKSEIFDDQFSVERPDGSNFTLKIRSTKLEDSAMYFCAILTDRGTEAFFGQGTRLTVV.

The V gene is TRBV5-1, the J gene TRBJ1-6, with D tentatively TRBD1 (5 bases). Germline assignment: CDR1 SGHRS and CDR2 YFSETQ. V was clipped by 0 bases and J by 8 bases, with 9 bases between them. The CDR3 sequence is 14 residues long. In DNA form, the CDR3 reads TGCGCCAGCAGCTTGGGGGGGGATCATTCACCCCTCCACTTT. It codes for CASSLGGDHSPLHF.